The text below deals with one T cell receptor beta chain. In the study's own analysis: Reference gene primer amplification in the assay estimated nucleated cell counts. Method: immunoSEQ multiplex PCR; TCRdb's copy keeps in-frame clones and lacks some. The V and J calls and clone size were taken over from that table, and D and trimming were inferred from the DNA. The repertoire consists of around 39,000 clones, with over 70% occurring once and the leading ten covering 9.8%. Per germline, CDR1 MNHEY and CDR2 SVGAGI. With 8 bases removed from V and 3 bases from J, the gap between germline ends came to 10 bases. CDR3 length: 12 amino acids. These data are taken from a study of blood T cell repertoires in COVID-19. Across the whole study: T cells, B-cell-depleted T cells, or PBMCs supplied cDNA or gDNA.

The sequence was collected from a human donor in a cohort sampled during active COVID-19. Input material: peripheral blood. The V gene is TRBV6-5, the J gene TRBJ1-2; D is undetermined. The CDR3 region has the DNA TGTGCCAGCCTAGGAGGAGACTATGGCTACACCTTC. Translated: CASLGGDYGYTF.